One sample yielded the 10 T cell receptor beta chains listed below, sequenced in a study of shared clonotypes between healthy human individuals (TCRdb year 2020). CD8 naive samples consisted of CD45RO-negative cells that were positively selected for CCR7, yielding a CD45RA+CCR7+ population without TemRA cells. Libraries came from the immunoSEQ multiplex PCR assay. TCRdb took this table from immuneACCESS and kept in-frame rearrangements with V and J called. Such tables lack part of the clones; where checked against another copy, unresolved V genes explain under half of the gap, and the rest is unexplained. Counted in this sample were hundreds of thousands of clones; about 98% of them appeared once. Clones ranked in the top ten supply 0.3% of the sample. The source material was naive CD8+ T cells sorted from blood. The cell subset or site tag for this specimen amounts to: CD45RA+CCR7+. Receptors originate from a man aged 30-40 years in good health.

The CDR3 region is CASSQPDGDDYNEQFF. CDR3 nucleotides: TGTGCCAGCAGCCAGCCGGACGGGGACGACTACAATGAGCAGTTCTTC. The V and J genes are TRBV7-9 and TRBJ2-1, with D possibly being TRBD1 or TRBD2 (5 bases each). The germline CDR1 and CDR2 sequences are SEHNR and FQNEAQ (reference sequence). The CDR3 runs 16 residues. Between the trimmed V and J ends, which lost 5 bases and 3 bases, there was a span of 17 bases.

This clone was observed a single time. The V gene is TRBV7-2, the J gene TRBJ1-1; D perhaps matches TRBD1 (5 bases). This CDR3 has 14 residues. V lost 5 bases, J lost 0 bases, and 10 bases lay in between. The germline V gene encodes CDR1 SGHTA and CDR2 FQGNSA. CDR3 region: CASSTGPMNTEAFF. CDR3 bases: TGTGCCAGCAGCACGGGACCAATGAACACTGAAGCTTTCTTT. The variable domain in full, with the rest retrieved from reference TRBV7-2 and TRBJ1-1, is GAGVSQSPSNKVTEKGKDVELRCDPISGHTALYWYRQSLGQGLEFLIYFQGNSAPDKSGLPSDRFSAERTGGSVSTLTIQRTQQEDSAVYLCASSTGPMNTEAFFGQGTRLTVV.

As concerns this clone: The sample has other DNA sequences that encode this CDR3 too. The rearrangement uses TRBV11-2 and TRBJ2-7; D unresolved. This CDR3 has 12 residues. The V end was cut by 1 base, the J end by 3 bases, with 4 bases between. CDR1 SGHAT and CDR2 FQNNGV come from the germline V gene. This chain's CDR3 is CASSLGSYEQYF. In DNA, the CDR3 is TGTGCCAGCAGCTTAGGAAGCTACGAGCAGTACTTC.

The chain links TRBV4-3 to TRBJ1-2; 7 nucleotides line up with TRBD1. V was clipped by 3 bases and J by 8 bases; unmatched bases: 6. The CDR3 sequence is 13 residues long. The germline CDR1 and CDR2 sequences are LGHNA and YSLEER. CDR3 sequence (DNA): TGCGCCAGCAGCCAGATAGGGGGCCTGGGCTACACCTTC. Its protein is CASSQIGGLGYTF.

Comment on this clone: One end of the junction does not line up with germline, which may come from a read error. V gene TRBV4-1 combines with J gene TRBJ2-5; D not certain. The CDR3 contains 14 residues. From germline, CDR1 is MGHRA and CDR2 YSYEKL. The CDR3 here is CASSQEADQETRYF. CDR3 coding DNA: TGCGCCAGCAGCCAAGAGGCCGATCAAGAGACCCGGTACTTC.

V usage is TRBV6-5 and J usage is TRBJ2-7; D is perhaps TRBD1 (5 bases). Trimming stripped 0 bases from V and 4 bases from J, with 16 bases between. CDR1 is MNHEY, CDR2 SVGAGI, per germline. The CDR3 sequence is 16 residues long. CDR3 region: CASSYSLAGLRYEQYF. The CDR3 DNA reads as TGTGCCAGCAGTTACTCCCTGGCAGGGCTCAGGTACGAGCAGTACTTC.

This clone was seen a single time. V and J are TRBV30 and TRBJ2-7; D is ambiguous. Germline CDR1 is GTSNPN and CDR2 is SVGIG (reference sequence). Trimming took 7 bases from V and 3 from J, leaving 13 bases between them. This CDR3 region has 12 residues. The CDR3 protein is CAYDTFGYEQYF. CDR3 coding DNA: TGTGCCTATGACACCTTTGGCTACGAGCAGTACTTC.

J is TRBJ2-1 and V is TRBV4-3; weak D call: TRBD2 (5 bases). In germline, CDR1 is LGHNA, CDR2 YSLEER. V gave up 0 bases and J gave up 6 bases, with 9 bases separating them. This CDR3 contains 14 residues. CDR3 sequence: CASSQEIGVNEQFF. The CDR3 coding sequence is TGCGCCAGCAGCCAAGAAATCGGGGTCAATGAGCAGTTCTTC.

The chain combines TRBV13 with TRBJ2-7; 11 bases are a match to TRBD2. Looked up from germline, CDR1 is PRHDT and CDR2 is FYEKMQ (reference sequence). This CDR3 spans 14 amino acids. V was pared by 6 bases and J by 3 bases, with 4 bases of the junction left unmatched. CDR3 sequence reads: CASSPTSGIYEQYF. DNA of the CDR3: TGTGCCAGCAGTCCGACTAGCGGGATCTACGAGCAGTACTTC.

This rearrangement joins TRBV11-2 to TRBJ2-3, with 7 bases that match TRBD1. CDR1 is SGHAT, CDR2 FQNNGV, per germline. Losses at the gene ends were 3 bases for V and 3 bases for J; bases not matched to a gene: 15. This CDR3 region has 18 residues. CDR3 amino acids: CASSFMTSGQMGTDTQYF. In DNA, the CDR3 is TGTGCCAGCAGCTTTATGACCTCGGGACAGATGGGGACAGATACGCAGTATTTT.